This TCR beta chain derives from a study of identical twins. This clonotype was observed a handful of times. TCRdb used MiXCR to reprocess the 5' RACE reads, holding one entry per CDR3 protein. The repertoire holds approximately 240,000 distinct CDR3 sequences, with around 15% as singletons. This sequence originates from a young woman in good health. The sample taken for sequencing was memory (CD45RO+) T cells sorted from blood.

The CDR3 protein is CASRFSGPGTGELFF. The CDR3 nucleotides read TGTGCCAGCAGATTTAGCGGGCCGGGGACCGGGGAGCTGTTTTTT. The V gene is TRBV12-3 or TRBV12-4, the J gene TRBJ2-2; TRBD2 agrees at 7 bases. This CDR3 region has 15 residues. Unmatched junction bases numbered 9, after V lost 6 bases and J lost 5 bases.